These 16 T cell receptor beta chains were sequenced from one sample in a study of T cell responses to AZD1222 COVID-19 vaccine. Method: immunoSEQ multiplex PCR; TCRdb's copy keeps in-frame clones and lacks some. The table shows some 160,000 clones, with roughly 93% occurring only once. This sample comprised peripheral blood, obtained on day 0 of AZD1222 vaccination. All receptors derive from an adult in good health.

The J gene is TRBJ2-3, the V gene TRBV7-9; D uncertain. V lost 4 bases to trimming and J lost 3 bases, with 11 bases between them. The germline V gene encodes CDR1 SEHNR and CDR2 FQNEAQ (reference sequence). This CDR3 region has 14 residues. This CDR3 reads CASSSPRSTDTQYF. CDR3 DNA: TGTGCCAGCAGCTCCCCGAGGTCAACAGATACGCAGTATTTT.

The chain combines TRBV6-2 or TRBV6-3 with TRBJ1-5; D is perhaps TRBD1 (5 bases). Germline lookup yields CDR1 MNHEY and CDR2 SVGEGT. The CDR3 contains 17 residues. V lost 0 bases, J lost 3 bases, and 15 bases lay in between. CDR3 protein: CASSYSLRDGYNQPQHF. The DNA for the CDR3 is TGTGCCAGCAGTTACTCGCTCCGGGACGGATACAATCAGCCCCAGCATTTT.

The V gene is TRBV30, the J gene TRBJ2-3, with a possible D match to TRBD1 (5 bases). This CDR3 has 13 amino acids. Germline values: CDR1 GTSNPN, CDR2 SVGIG (reference sequence). V lost 1 base, J lost 2 bases, and 7 bases lay in between. The CDR3 protein is CAWSEGNTDTQYF. CDR3 nucleotides: TGTGCCTGGAGTGAGGGGAACACAGATACGCAGTATTTT.

This clone showed up just once. The rearrangement joins TRBV7-2 to TRBJ1-6; D gene uncertain. V lost 5 bases and J lost 0, with 14 bases in between. CDR3 length: 17 residues. Per the germline V gene, CDR1 is SGHTA and CDR2 is FQGNSA. CDR3 in DNA: TGTGCCAGCAGCCCATGGGGAGGGAGCTCCTATAATTCACCCCTCCACTTT. It is translated as CASSPWGGSSYNSPLHF.

As DNA, the CDR3 is TGTGCCAGCAGCGTTCTAGCGGGGGGGCTATTCCATGAGCAGTTCTTC. This codes for CASSVLAGGLFHEQFF. This chain joins TRBV7-9 and TRBJ2-1, with 12 bases that match TRBD2. V was pared by 5 bases and J by 8 bases, with 10 bases of the junction left unmatched. Germline CDR1 SEHNR, CDR2 FQNEAQ (reference sequence). The CDR3 contains 16 residues.

J is TRBJ1-5 and V is TRBV12-5; no reliable D call. The CDR3 is 15 amino acids. CDR1 and CDR2 (germline): LGHNT, FRNRAP. The V end lost 3 bases, the J end lost 2 bases, and 11 bases lay between the germline ends. Written as DNA, the CDR3 is TGTGCTAGTGGTTTTACGGCTTATGGCAATCAGCCCCAGCATTTT. Its translation is CASGFTAYGNQPQHF. The variable domain in full, with the rest retrieved from reference TRBV12-5 and TRBJ1-5, is DARVTQTPRHKVTEMGQEVTMRCQPILGHNTVFWYRQTMMQGLELLAYFRNRAPLDDSGMPKDRFSAEMPDATLATLKIQPSEPRDSAVYFCASGFTAYGNQPQHFGDGTRLSIL.

This clone occurred a few times. Within the sample, other DNA sequences also encode this same CDR3. The chain links TRBV3-1 (or the pseudogene TRBV3-2) to TRBJ2-2; D uncertain. The CDR3 loop spans 13 amino acids. Germline CDR1 is LGHDT and CDR2 is YNNKEL (reference sequence). Trimming cost V 0 bases and J 1 base, with 0 bases left between them. This CDR3 reads CASSQENTGELFF. The CDR3 DNA reads TGTGCCAGCAGCCAAGAGAACACCGGGGAGCTGTTTTTT.

This chain links TRBV5-1 with TRBJ2-1; D gene unclear. This CDR3 contains 14 residues. Deletions cut 7 bases from V and 1 base from J, with 12 bases between. Germline CDR1 reads SGHRS; CDR2 reads YFSETQ. CDR3 amino acids: CASGTGDSYNEQFF. Written as DNA, the CDR3 is TGCGCCAGCGGAACCGGTGATTCCTACAATGAGCAGTTCTTC.

The chain joins TRBV2 to TRBJ1-5; TRBD1 is a possible D gene (5 bases). V gave up 7 bases and J gave up 6 bases, with 10 bases separating them. Germline CDR1 and CDR2: SNHLY and FYNNEI. This CDR3 region has 12 residues. Here the CDR3 DNA reads TGTGCCAGCACTCTAGGGGTTCAGCCCCAGCATTTT. Amino acids: CASTLGVQPQHF.

V gene TRBV27 combines with J gene TRBJ1-2; weak D call: TRBD1 (5 bases). With 6 bases removed from V and 8 bases from J, the gap between germline ends came to 13 bases. The CDR3 has 12 residues. CDR1 and CDR2 from the germline V gene are MNHEY and SMNVEV (reference sequence). The CDR3 reads CASSLRGGGYTF. Here the CDR3 DNA reads TGTGCCAGCAGCCTTAGGGGCGGCGGCTACACCTTC.

The rearrangement uses TRBV28 and TRBJ2-7; D may be TRBD1 (5 bases). Looked up from germline, CDR1 is MDHEN and CDR2 is SYDVKM. V shed 4 bases and J shed 6 bases, with 13 bases lying between them. This CDR3 region has 13 residues. The CDR3 sequence is CASSSGTGTEQYF. The CDR3 bases are TGTGCCAGCAGTTCAGGAACAGGTACCGAGCAGTACTTC.

V gene TRBV19 combines with J gene TRBJ2-7; no firm D call. CDR3 length equals 13 residues. Germline CDR1 LNHDA, CDR2 SQIVND (reference sequence). V lost 1 base and J lost 0, with 4 bases in between. The CDR3 sequence: CASSIGPSYEQYF. CDR3 bases: TGTGCCAGTAGTATAGGGCCCTCCTACGAGCAGTACTTC.

The chain carries TRBV27 and TRBJ1-5; TRBD1 agrees at 8 bases. V shed 5 bases, J shed 6 bases, and the junction held 12 bases outside the gene matches. The length of the CDR3 is 16 residues. Germline assignment: CDR1 MNHEY and CDR2 SMNVEV (reference sequence). The CDR3: CASSPLGQGGGQPQHF. The CDR3, as DNA: TGTGCCAGCAGTCCCCTTGGACAGGGAGGAGGTCAGCCCCAGCATTTT.

The genes are TRBV2 and TRBJ1-2; D may be TRBD1 (5 bases). The CDR3 runs 21 residues. CDR1 is SNHLY, CDR2 FYNNEI, per germline. Trimming took off 7 bases at V and 0 bases at J, with 33 bases between the two ends. In DNA, the CDR3 is TGTGCCAGCAAGATAGCGGCGTTTGTATTGGTTAAGACAGATTCTAACTATGGCTACACCTTC. It yields the protein CASKIAAFVLVKTDSNYGYTF.

This chain's CDR3 is CASATGVRQPQHF. The DNA for the CDR3 is TGTGCCAGCGCGACAGGGGTTCGGCAGCCCCAGCATTTT. This sequence joins TRBV28 and TRBJ1-5; 8 positions match TRBD1. Germline values: CDR1 MDHEN, CDR2 SYDVKM. CDR3 size: 13 residues. V dropped 8 bases and J dropped 7; count of bases not matched to a gene: 7.

This clone was detected only once. The V call is TRBV30, the J call TRBJ2-3, with TRBD2 matching 8 bases. The V gene end was trimmed by 4 bases and the J gene end by 4 bases; junction bases not matched to a gene: 13. Germline CDR1 is GTSNPN and CDR2 is SVGIG (reference sequence). The CDR3 consists of 16 residues. CDR3 sequence (DNA): TGTGCCTGGACCCGCCTTGGACTAGCAGTCCCAGATACGCAGTATTTT. Translating it yields CAWTRLGLAVPDTQYF.